These 32 T cell receptor beta chains were sequenced from one sample in a study of OX40 agonist ivuxolimab in advanced cancers. Method: immunoSEQ multiplex PCR; TCRdb's copy keeps in-frame clones and lacks some. The sample shows about 41,000 clones, more than 70% of them seen only once. The sequenced sample was CD4+ or CD8+ T cells sorted from blood, obtained in a trial of the OX40 agonist ivuxolimab. The source of these receptors is an adult with an advanced solid tumor such as melanoma, head and neck, liver or kidney cancer.

The J gene is TRBJ1-6, the V gene TRBV7-9; maybe TRBD1 (6 bases). Germline V lookup: CDR1 SEHNR, CDR2 FQNEAQ (reference sequence). The CDR3 has 13 residues. V was trimmed by 5 bases and J by 7 bases, leaving 9 bases between them. This CDR3 is CASSGQGNSPLHF. The CDR3 nucleotides read TGTGCCAGCAGCGGGCAGGGGAATTCACCCCTCCACTTT.

The chain is built from TRBV4-1 and TRBJ2-7, with D perhaps matching TRBD1 or TRBD2 (5 bases each). Germline-derived CDR1 and CDR2 are MGHRA and YSYEKL. The CDR3 contains 14 residues. V was trimmed by 4 bases and J by 2 bases, leaving 12 bases between them. The CDR3 sequence: CASSRGWITYEQYF. In DNA form, the CDR3 reads TGCGCCAGCAGCCGGGGGTGGATCACCTACGAGCAGTACTTC.

V and J are TRBV21-1 and TRBJ2-3; TRBD2 was called by the table and not checked on the DNA. TRBV21-1 is a pseudogene locus. The CDR3 consists of 16 residues. The CDR3 is CASSKLHFPSTDTQYF. For the CDR3, the DNA is TGTGCCAGCAGCAAACTGCACTTTCCTAGCACAGATACGCAGTATTTT.

The V gene is TRBV11-2, the J gene TRBJ1-2; TRBD1 aligns across 8 bases. This CDR3 has 15 residues. Germline CDR1 is SGHAT and CDR2 is FQNNGV. J gave up 5 bases and V 3 bases, and 8 bases lay outside the gene matches. The CDR3 here is CASSFSGGRRYGYTF. The CDR3, as DNA: TGTGCCAGCAGCTTCTCAGGGGGCAGGCGGTATGGCTACACCTTC.

A remark on this clone: Other DNA sequences in the sample encode the same CDR3. The gene calls are TRBV11-3 and TRBJ2-2; 8 bases are shared with TRBD1. This CDR3 contains 13 residues. Germline values: CDR1 SGHNT, CDR2 YENEEA. Losses at the gene ends were 4 bases for V and 8 bases for J; bases not matched to a gene: 3. The CDR3 nucleotides read TGTGCCAGCAGCTCCCAGGGGGCGGGGGAGCTGTTTTTT. Translating it yields CASSSQGAGELFF.

The genes are TRBV7-9 and TRBJ2-4, with TRBD2 matching 7 bases. Trimming at V came to 1 base and at J to 7 bases, leaving 7 bases not matched to a gene. The CDR3 loop spans 15 amino acids. Germline V gene sequence: CDR1 SEHNR, CDR2 FQNEAQ (reference sequence). The DNA for the CDR3 is TGTGCCAGCAGCTTAGGTCGGACTAGAGGGAACATTCAGTACTTC. Amino acid sequence: CASSLGRTRGNIQYF.

This clone was detected a few times. The chain has TRBV11-3 and TRBJ1-1; D is undetermined. The CDR3 length is 16 residues. V was shortened by 1 base and J by 1 base, with 13 bases between the two germline ends. The germline V gene has CDR1 SGHNT and CDR2 YENEEA. CDR3 region: CASSLAIGRANTEAFF. Written as DNA, the CDR3 is TGTGCCAGCAGCTTAGCAATCGGGCGGGCGAACACTGAAGCTTTCTTT. Together with reference TRBV11-3 and TRBJ1-1, the CDR3 gives the full variable domain: EAGVVQSPRYKIIEKKQPVAFWCNPISGHNTLYWYLQNLGQGPELLIRYENEEAVDDSQLPKDRFSAERLKGVDSTLKIQPAELGDSAVYLCASSLAIGRANTEAFFGQGTRLTVV.

The chain has TRBV6-6 and TRBJ1-1, with D possibly being TRBD1 (5 bases). V lost 5 bases and J 2 bases, leaving 15 bases between the germline ends. Germline V CDR1 and CDR2: MNHNY, SVGAGI (reference sequence). This CDR3 is 15 amino acids long. CDR3 protein: CASSAPRQGNTEAFF. DNA of the CDR3: TGTGCCAGCAGTGCCCCCCGCCAGGGCAACACTGAAGCTTTCTTT.

The rearrangement uses TRBV9 and TRBJ1-5, with 9 bases identical to TRBD1. This CDR3 is built from 16 residues. Trimming removed 0 bases from V and 2 bases from J; junction bases left unmatched: 3. Germline lookup yields CDR1 SGDLS and CDR2 YYNGEE. The CDR3 spells CASSVGGQGGNQPQHF. In nucleotides, the CDR3 is TGTGCCAGCAGCGTAGGGGGACAGGGCGGCAATCAGCCCCAGCATTTT.

The chain is built from TRBV5-6 and TRBJ2-7; D perhaps matches TRBD2 (6 bases). V lost 0 bases and J lost 3, with 13 bases in between. Germline CDR1 is SGHDT and CDR2 is YYEEEE. The CDR3 loop spans 15 amino acids. CDR3 loop: CASSLAGGPNYEQYF. In nucleotides, the CDR3 is TGTGCCAGCAGCTTGGCTGGAGGGCCGAACTACGAGCAGTACTTC. The variable domain in full, with the rest retrieved from reference TRBV5-6 and TRBJ2-7, is DAGVTQSPTHLIKTRGQQVTLRCSPKSGHDTVSWYQQALGQGPQFIFQYYEEEERQRGNFPDRFSGHQFPNYSSELNVNALLLGDSALYLCASSLAGGPNYEQYFGPGTRLTVT.

V usage is TRBV4-2 and J usage is TRBJ1-2, with D possibly matching TRBD1 (5 bases). There are 15 residues in the CDR3. The germline V gene encodes CDR1 LGHNA and CDR2 YNFKEQ. V was shortened by 0 bases and J by 4 bases, with 12 bases between the two germline ends. The CDR3 DNA reads as TGTGCCAGCAGCCAAGACCGGGGACCTTTCTATGGCTACACCTTC. Translated: CASSQDRGPFYGYTF.

This clone is a singleton in its sample. The genes are TRBV9 and TRBJ2-5, with no clear D. CDR3 length equals 13 residues. The V end was cut by 2 bases, the J end by 4 bases, with 9 bases between. In germline, CDR1 is SGDLS, CDR2 YYNGEE. The CDR3 spells CASSVLSRETQYF. DNA for the CDR3: TGTGCCAGCAGCGTCTTGTCGCGAGAGACCCAGTACTTC.

The sample holds one count of this clone. The gene calls are TRBV7-6 and TRBJ2-7; no clear D gene. This CDR3 comprises 13 residues. With 4 bases removed from V and 2 bases from J, the gap between germline ends came to 9 bases. Germline V gene data show CDR1 as SGHVS and CDR2 as FNYEAQ. CDR3 DNA sequence: TGTGCCAGCAGCTGGGCAGGTACCTACGAGCAGTACTTC. Translated, it gives CASSWAGTYEQYF.

The table lists this clone with a count of one. This chain joins TRBV2 and TRBJ2-1, with 10 bases matching TRBD2. The germline gives CDR1 SNHLY, CDR2 FYNNEI. The CDR3 contains 16 residues. V shed 5 bases and J 6 bases; nucleotides not matched to a gene: 10. The CDR3 loop reads CASSFKSGRAGNEQFF. DNA for the CDR3: TGTGCCAGCAGTTTCAAGAGCGGGAGGGCCGGCAATGAGCAGTTCTTC.

J is TRBJ1-2 and V is TRBV11-2; 9 positions match TRBD1. Germline values: CDR1 SGHAT, CDR2 FQNNGV. V dropped 4 bases and J dropped 2; count of bases not matched to a gene: 8. The CDR3 is made up of 16 amino acids. CDR3 protein: CASSSIHRGRNYGYTF. As DNA, the CDR3 is TGTGCCAGCAGCTCCATTCACAGGGGGCGCAACTATGGCTACACCTTC.

This sequence joins TRBV7-6 and TRBJ2-1; 7 bases line up with TRBD1. Germline V lookup: CDR1 SGHVS, CDR2 FNYEAQ. This CDR3 has 17 residues. V trimming: 2 bases; J trimming: 2 bases; junction bases outside the gene matches: 9. Written as DNA, the CDR3 is TGTGCCAGCAGCTTATTAACCAGACAGGGCGCCTACAATGAGCAGTTCTTC. Amino acids: CASSLLTRQGAYNEQFF.

This chain connects TRBV5-1 to TRBJ2-1, with 11 bases matching TRBD1. J was trimmed by 6 bases and V by 5 bases; bases with no gene match: 4. The CDR3 length is 14 residues. Germline CDR1 is SGHRS and CDR2 is YFSETQ. The CDR3 bases are TGCGCCAGCAGGTCGGGACAGGGGGGCAATGAGCAGTTCTTC. Its protein product is CASRSGQGGNEQFF.

The chain employs TRBV28 and TRBJ2-5; no definite D call. CDR1 and CDR2 from the germline V gene are MDHEN and SYDVKM. The CDR3 length is 11 residues. V dropped 5 bases and J dropped 4 bases, with 5 bases sitting between them. Here the CDR3 reads CASSVIETQYF. The CDR3 DNA reads TGTGCCAGCAGTGTAATAGAGACCCAGTACTTC.

This chain links TRBV7-8 with TRBJ2-3, with 7 bases that match TRBD2. The CDR3 covers 13 residues. CDR1 and CDR2 (germline): SGHVS, FQNEAQ. After removal of 6 bases from V and 4 bases from J, the junction contained 4 bases not matched to a gene. Here the CDR3 DNA reads TGTGCCAGCAGAACGGGAGGCGCAGATACGCAGTATTTT. Protein: CASRTGGADTQYF.

Comments on this clone: Other DNA sequences in the same sample also yield this CDR3. The V call is TRBV11-3, the J call TRBJ2-5, with a tentative D call TRBD2 (5 bases). V was cut by 1 base and J by 3 bases, with 6 bases left in between. This CDR3 has 13 amino acids. In germline, CDR1 is SGHNT, CDR2 YENEEA. The CDR3 loop is CASSLGGEETQYF. CDR3 bases: TGTGCCAGCAGCTTAGGGGGAGAAGAGACCCAGTACTTC.

V gene TRBV6-5 combines with J gene TRBJ1-1; no clear D. V was cut by 7 bases and J by 0 bases, with 9 bases left in between. The CDR3 has 13 residues. The V gene's germline CDR1 is MNHEY and CDR2 SVGAGI. CDR3 DNA: TGTGCCAGCAAGATAGTCATGAACACTGAAGCTTTCTTT. This encodes CASKIVMNTEAFF.

The chain uses TRBV6-5 and TRBJ1-1, with 10 nucleotides matching TRBD1. The CDR3 loop spans 14 amino acids. V shed 6 bases, J shed 4 bases, and the junction held 5 bases outside the gene matches. Per the germline V gene, CDR1 is MNHEY and CDR2 is SVGAGI. The CDR3 loop is CASRRQGAATEAFF. CDR3 DNA sequence: TGTGCCAGCAGACGACAGGGGGCCGCCACTGAAGCTTTCTTT.

In its sample, this clone was seen a few times. The chain has TRBV7-2 and TRBJ2-7; perhaps D is TRBD1 or TRBD2 (5 bases each). Deletions cut 3 bases from V and 0 bases from J, with 12 bases between. The CDR3 consists of 15 residues. Germline CDR1 is SGHTA and CDR2 is FQGNSA. CDR3 amino acids: CASSLGDHSSYEQYF. The DNA for the CDR3 is TGTGCCAGCAGCTTGGGGGACCATAGCTCCTACGAGCAGTACTTC.

The chain links TRBV29-1 to TRBJ2-5; no definite D call. This CDR3 region has 13 residues. The germline gives CDR1 SQVTM, CDR2 ANQGSEA. V was pared by 4 bases and J by 3 bases, with 12 bases between. Here the CDR3 reads CSVGLRQKETQYF. In DNA form, the CDR3 reads TGCAGCGTTGGACTCCGGCAGAAAGAGACCCAGTACTTC.

This clone appeared a single time. The CDR3 spells CASSGLRDRVRYEQYF. CDR3 in DNA: TGTGCCAGCAGTGGGCTCCGGGACAGGGTGCGCTACGAGCAGTACTTC. This chain links TRBV2 with TRBJ2-7, with 9 bases aligning to TRBD1. Per germline, CDR1 SNHLY and CDR2 FYNNEI. V lost 4 bases, J lost 3 bases, and 10 bases stayed unmatched. The CDR3 consists of 16 residues. The variable domain in full, with the rest retrieved from reference TRBV2 and TRBJ2-7, is EPEVTQTPSHQVTQMGQEVILRCVPISNHLYFYWYRQILGQKVEFLVSFYNNEISEKSEIFDDQFSVERPDGSNFTLKIRSTKLEDSAMYFCASSGLRDRVRYEQYFGPGTRLTVT.

This chain uses TRBV7-8 with TRBJ2-1, with 8 bases aligning to TRBD2. The length of the CDR3 is 14 residues. The junction had 7 bases not matched to a gene; V was cut back by 7 bases and J by 5 bases. Per the germline V gene, CDR1 is SGHVS and CDR2 is FQNEAQ. Here the CDR3 reads CASTASGFNNEQFF. The CDR3 DNA reads as TGTGCCAGCACGGCTAGCGGGTTTAACAATGAGCAGTTCTTC.

The chain is built from TRBV14 and TRBJ1-4; D is ambiguous. The CDR3 is made up of 15 amino acids. Germline V gene data show CDR1 as SGHDN and CDR2 as FVKESK. The V and J ends lost 4 bases and 3 bases respectively, with 12 bases between them. CDR3 nucleotides: TGTGCCAGCAGCCCGTTCGGCCAGGCTAATGAAAAACTGTTTTTT. It yields the protein CASSPFGQANEKLFF. The variable domain in full, with the rest retrieved from reference TRBV14 and TRBJ1-4, is EAGVTQFPSHSVIEKGQTVTLRCDPISGHDNLYWYRRVMGKEIKFLLHFVKESKQDESGMPNNRFLAERTGGTYSTLKVQPAELEDSGVYFCASSPFGQANEKLFFGSGTQLSVL.

The chain uses TRBV12-5 and TRBJ2-7; 10 nucleotides agree with TRBD1. CDR3 length: 17 residues. Per the germline V gene, CDR1 is LGHNT and CDR2 is FRNRAP. V lost 5 bases and J lost 1; bases outside the gene matches: 11. CDR3 protein: CASGPRLGTGDSYEQYF. CDR3 bases: TGTGCTAGTGGTCCCCGTTTAGGGACAGGGGATTCCTACGAGCAGTACTTC.

The CDR3 DNA follows: TGTGCCAGCAGTGAAGAGGGGGGCTACGAGCAGTACTTC. Translated: CASSEEGGYEQYF. J is TRBJ2-7 and V is TRBV6-4; D possibly uses TRBD1 or TRBD2 (6 bases each). Germline CDR1 and CDR2: MRHNA and SNTAGT. The CDR3 runs to 13 residues. Trimming stripped 3 bases from V and 3 bases from J, with 9 bases between.

This chain connects TRBV14 to TRBJ1-1; D is unclear. Germline V gives CDR1 SGHDN, CDR2 FVKESK. The V gene lost 3 bases and the J gene lost 0 bases, with 5 bases spanning the gap. The CDR3 is made up of 13 amino acids. The CDR3, as DNA: TGTGCCAGCAGCCACGGGGTGAACACTGAAGCTTTCTTT. This codes for CASSHGVNTEAFF.

The chain carries TRBV11-2 and TRBJ1-2; D possibly corresponds to TRBD1 (5 bases). The CDR3 has 16 residues. CDR1 SGHAT and CDR2 FQNNGV come from the germline V gene. The V end lost 0 bases, the J end lost 5 bases, and 16 bases lay between the germline ends. CDR3: CASSLDRVTVSYGYTF. CDR3 DNA: TGTGCCAGCAGCTTAGATCGTGTGACAGTTAGTTATGGCTACACCTTC.

The rearrangement links TRBV18 to TRBJ1-1, with TRBD1 identical over 7 bases. The CDR3 has 16 amino acids. The germline CDR1 and CDR2 sequences are KGHSH and LQKENI. The V segment lost 2 bases and the J segment 0 bases; nucleotides outside the gene matches: 6. CDR3 region: CASSPIKGALNTEAFF. In DNA form, the CDR3 reads TGTGCCAGCTCACCAATCAAGGGGGCCTTGAACACTGAAGCTTTCTTT.